The sequence of this T cell receptor beta chain was determined in a study of blood T cell repertoires in COVID-19. Study information: From T cells, B-cell-depleted T cells, or PBMCs came the material, which was cDNA or gDNA.

From germline, CDR1 is KGHDR and CDR2 SFDVKD. This CDR3 is 13 amino acids long. Trimming took off 9 bases at V and 2 bases at J, with 10 bases between the two ends. Sequenced by immunoSEQ multiplex PCR; TCRdb stores in-frame clones only, minus some. The repertoire includes roughly 300,000 clones, approximately 84% of them detected once, and 0.9% to 1.2% sits in the top ten. Participant age was about 18 to 89 years, and participants resided in around 24 US areas. Recovery meant two consecutive negative NP/OP PCR tests, professional clearance, or resolved symptoms. This TCR was recovered from a woman aged 25 to 39 who had recovered from COVID-19. This chain links TRBV24-1 with TRBJ1-3; TRBD1 is a possible D gene (5 bases). Material for sequencing was PBMCs or T cells enriched from blood (not recorded which). The chain's CDR3 is CATSETAGNTIYF. CDR3 bases: TGTGCCACCTCTGAGACAGCTGGAAACACCATATATTTT.